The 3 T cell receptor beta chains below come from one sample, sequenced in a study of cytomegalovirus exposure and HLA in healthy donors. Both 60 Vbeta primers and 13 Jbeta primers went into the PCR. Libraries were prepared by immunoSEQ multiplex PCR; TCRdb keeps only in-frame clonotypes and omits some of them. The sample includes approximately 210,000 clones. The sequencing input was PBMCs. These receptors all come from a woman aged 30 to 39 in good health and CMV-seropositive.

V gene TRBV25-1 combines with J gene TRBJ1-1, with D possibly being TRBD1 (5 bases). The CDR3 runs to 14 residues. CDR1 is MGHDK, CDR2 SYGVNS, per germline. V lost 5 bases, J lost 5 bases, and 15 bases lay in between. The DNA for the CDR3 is TGTGCCAGCAGTTGGGGCCTCGGTGAGACTGAAGCTTTCTTT. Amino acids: CASSWGLGETEAFF.

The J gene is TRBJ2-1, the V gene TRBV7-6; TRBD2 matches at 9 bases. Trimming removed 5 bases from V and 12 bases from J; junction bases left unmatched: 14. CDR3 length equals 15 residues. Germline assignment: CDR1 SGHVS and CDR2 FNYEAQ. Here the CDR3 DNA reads TGTGCCAGCAGCGCTCACCAGCGGGAGGTCTCGAGGCAGTTCTTC. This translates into CASSAHQREVSRQFF.

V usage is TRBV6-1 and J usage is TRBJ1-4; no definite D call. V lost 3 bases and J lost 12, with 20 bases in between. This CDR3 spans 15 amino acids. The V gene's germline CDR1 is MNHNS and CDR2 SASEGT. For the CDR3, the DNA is TGTGCCAGCAGTGAGAATAAACTGGCGTTGGGAGAACTGTTTTTT. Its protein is CASSENKLALGELFF.